A selection of T cell receptor beta chains follows, all from one sample in a study of beta chain features in type 1 diabetes. The assay was immunoSEQ multiplex PCR, and TCRdb's table has in-frame clones only and misses some. The sample records about 160,000 clones, around 8% being singletons. Material for sequencing was central memory CD4+ T cells from blood. Receptor source: a woman under 30 with type 1 diabetes. The CDR3 runs from the conserved cysteine through the conserved F or W. D genes are given only for firm matches. The size of a clone is reported for some rows only, either as once, few or many, or as a class for expanded clones.

J,size,D,V,DNA,CDR3
TRBJ1-1,-,-,TRBV28,TGTGCCAGCAGTGGGGCAGGGTGGACTGAAGCTTTCTTT,CASSGAGWTEAFF
TRBJ2-7,-,-,TRBV27,TGTGCCAGCAGTCCGCCGGGGGGACAGGCTAATTCCTACGAGCAGTACTTC,CASSPPGGQANSYEQYF
TRBJ2-7,-,-,TRBV27,TGTGCCAGCAAAACGGAACAGGAGTACGAGCAGTACTTC,CASKTEQEYEQYF
TRBJ2-3,-,TRBD2,TRBV2,TGTGCCAGCAGTCTCCTAGCGGGAGTTTCGTATTTT,CASSLLAGVSYF
TRBJ1-2,-,TRBD1,TRBV6-5,TGTGCCAGCAGTTACCTAGGGACAGGGGACTACACCTTC,CASSYLGTGDYTF
TRBJ1-2,-,-,TRBV20-1,TGCAGTGCCACTCAAGGGAGTGGCTACACCTTC,CSATQGSGYTF
TRBJ2-1,many,TRBD2,TRBV30,TGTGCCTGGAGAGATCCATTACTAGCGGGAGTTAGGGATGAGCAGTTCTTC,CAWRDPLLAGVRDEQFF
TRBJ2-5,-,TRBD1,TRBV7-2,TGTGCCAGCAGCCAAGGGACAGGGGAGACCCAGTACTTC,CASSQGTGETQYF
TRBJ2-7,few,-,TRBV2,TGTGCCAGCAGTGAAGCGAGGGGACACCCCGGGTACGAGCAGTACTTC,CASSEARGHPGYEQYF
TRBJ2-7,few,-,TRBV2,TGTGCCAGCAGCCAGGGGCGGGAGAGGCAGTACTTC,CASSQGRERQYF
TRBJ1-1,few,TRBD1,TRBV4-3,TGCGCCAGCAGCCAAGAGAGACAGGGATTACGAGCTTTCTTT,CASSQERQGLRAFF
TRBJ2-3,-,TRBD2,TRBV10-3,TGTGCCATCAGAGGCGGGGGGGCGATAGATACGCAGTATTTT,CAIRGGGAIDTQYF
TRBJ2-6,few,-,TRBV15,TGTGCCACCAGCAGGCGAGGTCGGGGGGCGAAATACAACTCTGGGGCCAACGTCCTGACTTTC,CATSRRGRGAKYNSGANVLTF
TRBJ1-1,few,TRBD1,TRBV2,TGTGCCAGCAGAGTCGACAGGGACACTGAAGCTTTCTTT,CASRVDRDTEAFF
TRBJ2-5,few,TRBD2,TRBV9,TGTGCCAGCAGCGTAGGACTAGCGGGAGGCCAAGAGACCCAGTACTTC,CASSVGLAGGQETQYF
TRBJ2-4,many,TRBD2,TRBV19,TGTGCCAGTAACAGCGGGAGAGGAAACATTCAGTACTTC,CASNSGRGNIQYF
TRBJ1-4,-,-,TRBV7-9,TGTGCCAGCAGCTTAGCGACAGGAACTAATGAAAAACTGTTTTTT,CASSLATGTNEKLFF
TRBJ2-4,-,-,TRBV23-1,TGCGCCAGCAGTCAATCGAGAGGTACCAAAAACATTCAGTACTTC,CASSQSRGTKNIQYF
TRBJ2-4,few,-,TRBV7-2,TGTGCCAGCAGCAATAGCGCAGCCAAAAACATTCAGTACTTC,CASSNSAAKNIQYF
TRBJ1-2,-,TRBD1,TRBV5-6,TGTGCCAGCAGCTTGAAAGGGGGCGGTTCCGCCTTC,CASSLKGGGSAF
TRBJ2-6,-,-,TRBV4-1,TGCGCCAGCAGCCAAGATGGGGGCAGGGCGTATGGGGCCAACGTCCTGACTTTC,CASSQDGGRAYGANVLTF
TRBJ2-5,few,TRBD2,TRBV29-1,TGCAGCGTATACTCACTAGCGGGGGAGGGGGAGACCCAGTACTTC,CSVYSLAGEGETQYF